Below are 2 T cell receptor beta chains sequenced from a single sample in a study of OX40 agonist ivuxolimab in advanced cancers. The protocol was immunoSEQ multiplex PCR, while the TCRdb copy is restricted to in-frame clones and leaves out a portion. The sample lists tens of thousands of clones; 75% to 95% were seen once. Sequences were derived from CD4+ or CD8+ T cells sorted from blood, sampled in a trial of the OX40 agonist ivuxolimab. These receptors all stem from an adult with an advanced solid tumor such as melanoma, head and neck, liver or kidney cancer.

CDR3 coding DNA: TGTGCCAGCAGCCAGAGACCGAGCACAGATACGCAGTATTTT. It codes for CASSQRPSTDTQYF. This sequence joins TRBV14 and TRBJ2-3; D is ambiguous. CDR1 SGHDN and CDR2 FVKESK come from the germline V gene. This CDR3 comprises 14 residues. Trimming cost V 3 bases and J 0 bases, with 7 bases left between them.

The chain carries TRBV20-1 and TRBJ2-3; D may be TRBD1 or TRBD2 (5 bases each). The length of the CDR3 is 10 residues. From germline, CDR1 is DFQATT and CDR2 SNEGSKA (reference sequence). The V and J ends lost 7 bases and 3 bases respectively, with 5 bases between them. The CDR3 DNA reads as TGCAGTGGGGGGACAGATACGCAGTATTTT. It is translated as CSGGTDTQYF.